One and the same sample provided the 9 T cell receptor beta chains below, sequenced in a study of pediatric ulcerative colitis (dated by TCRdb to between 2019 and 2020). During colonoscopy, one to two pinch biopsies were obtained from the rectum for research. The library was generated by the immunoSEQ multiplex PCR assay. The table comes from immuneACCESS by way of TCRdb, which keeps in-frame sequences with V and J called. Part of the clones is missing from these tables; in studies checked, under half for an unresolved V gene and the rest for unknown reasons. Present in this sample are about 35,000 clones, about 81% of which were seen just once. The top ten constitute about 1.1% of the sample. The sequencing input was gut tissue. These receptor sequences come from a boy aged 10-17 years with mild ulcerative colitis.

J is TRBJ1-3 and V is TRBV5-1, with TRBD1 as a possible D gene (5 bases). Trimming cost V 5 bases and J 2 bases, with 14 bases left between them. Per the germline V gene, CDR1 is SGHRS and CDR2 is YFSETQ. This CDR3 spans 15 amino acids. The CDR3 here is CASRGGSGPGNTIYF. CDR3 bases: TGCGCCAGCAGGGGCGGCTCAGGGCCTGGAAACACCATATATTTT.

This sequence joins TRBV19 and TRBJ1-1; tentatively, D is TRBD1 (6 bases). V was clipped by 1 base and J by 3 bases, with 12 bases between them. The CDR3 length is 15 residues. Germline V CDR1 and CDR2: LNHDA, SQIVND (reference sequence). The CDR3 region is CASSIGRGRDTEAFF. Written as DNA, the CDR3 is TGTGCCAGTAGTATAGGGAGGGGGAGGGACACTGAAGCTTTCTTT.

The CDR3 sequence is CASSVVLGQLETQYF. For the CDR3, the DNA is TGTGCCAGCAGCGTAGTCCTTGGGCAGCTAGAGACCCAGTACTTC. The rearrangement uses TRBV9 and TRBJ2-5, with D unclear. This CDR3 has 15 residues. Germline V gene lookup returns CDR1 SGDLS and CDR2 YYNGEE. Between the trimmed V and J ends, which lost 0 bases and 4 bases, there was a span of 13 bases.

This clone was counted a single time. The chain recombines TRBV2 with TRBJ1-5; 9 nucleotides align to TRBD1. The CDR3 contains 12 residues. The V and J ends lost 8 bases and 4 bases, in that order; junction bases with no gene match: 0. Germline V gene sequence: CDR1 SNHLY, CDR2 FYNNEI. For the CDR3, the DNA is TGTGCCAGCGGGACAGGGAATCAGCCCCAGCATTTT. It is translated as CASGTGNQPQHF. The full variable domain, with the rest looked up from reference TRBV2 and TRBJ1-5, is EPEVTQTPSHQVTQMGQEVILRCVPISNHLYFYWYRQILGQKVEFLVSFYNNEISEKSEIFDDQFSVERPDGSNFTLKIRSTKLEDSAMYFCASGTGNQPQHFGDGTRLSIL.

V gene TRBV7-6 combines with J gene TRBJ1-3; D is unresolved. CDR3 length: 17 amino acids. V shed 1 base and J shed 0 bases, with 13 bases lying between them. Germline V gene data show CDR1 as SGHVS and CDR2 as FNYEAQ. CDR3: CASSLGSVSGSGNTIYF. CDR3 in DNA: TGTGCCAGCAGCTTAGGCAGTGTCAGCGGCTCTGGAAACACCATATATTTT.

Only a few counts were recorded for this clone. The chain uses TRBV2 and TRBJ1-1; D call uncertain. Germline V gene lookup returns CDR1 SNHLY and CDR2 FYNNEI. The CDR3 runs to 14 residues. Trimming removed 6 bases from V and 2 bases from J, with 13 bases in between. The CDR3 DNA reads TGTGCCAGCAGCCCACAGAAATTAAACACTGAAGCTTTCTTT. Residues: CASSPQKLNTEAFF.

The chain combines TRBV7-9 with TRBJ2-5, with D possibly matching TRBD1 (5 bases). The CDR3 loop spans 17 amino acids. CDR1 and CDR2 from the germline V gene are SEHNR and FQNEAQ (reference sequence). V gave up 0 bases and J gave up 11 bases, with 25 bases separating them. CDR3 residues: CASSLAGQGSFLPFQYF. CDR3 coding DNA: TGTGCCAGCAGCTTAGCAGGCCAGGGCAGTTTCTTGCCTTTTCAGTACTTC.

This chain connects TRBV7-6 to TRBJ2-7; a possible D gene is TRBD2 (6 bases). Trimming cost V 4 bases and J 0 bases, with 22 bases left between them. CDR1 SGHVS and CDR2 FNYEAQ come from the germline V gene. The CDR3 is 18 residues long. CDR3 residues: CASSSTPPRGRYSYEQYF. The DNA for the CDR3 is TGTGCCAGCAGCTCTACTCCCCCCCGGGGGAGGTACTCCTACGAGCAGTACTTC.

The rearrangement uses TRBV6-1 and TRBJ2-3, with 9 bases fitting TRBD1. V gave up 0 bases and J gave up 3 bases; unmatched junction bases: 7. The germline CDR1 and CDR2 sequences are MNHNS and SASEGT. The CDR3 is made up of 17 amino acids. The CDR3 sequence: CASSEALPDRGTDTQYF. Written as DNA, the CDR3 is TGTGCCAGCAGTGAAGCGCTGCCGGACAGGGGAACAGATACGCAGTATTTT.